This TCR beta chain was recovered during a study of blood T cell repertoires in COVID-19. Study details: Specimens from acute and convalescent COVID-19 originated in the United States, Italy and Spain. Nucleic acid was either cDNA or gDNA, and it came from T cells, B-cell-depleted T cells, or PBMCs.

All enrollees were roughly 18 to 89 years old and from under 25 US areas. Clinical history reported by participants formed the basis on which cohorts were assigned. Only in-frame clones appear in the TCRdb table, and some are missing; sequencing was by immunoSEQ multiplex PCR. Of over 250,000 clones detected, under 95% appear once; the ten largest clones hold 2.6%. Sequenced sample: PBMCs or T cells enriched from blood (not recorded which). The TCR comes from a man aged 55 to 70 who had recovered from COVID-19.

For the CDR3, the DNA is TGTGCCAGCAGCCTCTCACAGGGCAATGAGCAGTTCTTC. It specifies CASSLSQGNEQFF. This chain connects TRBV12-3 or TRBV12-4 to TRBJ2-1; possible D gene TRBD1, 6 bases. Between the trimmed V and J ends, which lost 6 bases and 6 bases, there was a span of 12 bases. The CDR3 covers 13 residues.